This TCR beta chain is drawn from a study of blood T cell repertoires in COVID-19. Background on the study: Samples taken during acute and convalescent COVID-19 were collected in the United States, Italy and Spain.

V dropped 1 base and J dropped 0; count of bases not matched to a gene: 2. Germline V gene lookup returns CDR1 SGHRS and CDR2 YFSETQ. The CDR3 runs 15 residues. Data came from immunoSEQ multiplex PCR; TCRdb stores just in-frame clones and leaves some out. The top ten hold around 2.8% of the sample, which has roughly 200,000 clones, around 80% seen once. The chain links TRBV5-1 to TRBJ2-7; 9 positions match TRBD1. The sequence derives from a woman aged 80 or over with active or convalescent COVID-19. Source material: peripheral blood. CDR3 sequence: CASSLRTGASYEQYF. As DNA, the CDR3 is TGCGCCAGCAGCTTGAGGACAGGGGCCTCCTACGAGCAGTACTTC.